The sample holds many counts of the clone carrying this TCR beta chain. Time point reported: newly diagnosed GD, antithyroid drugs for less than 3 months. Isolated PBMC RNA provided the starting material for the TCR library. HTBI primers from iRepertoire and Arm-PCR of CDR3 regions yielded the TCR beta libraries. MiXCR was run by TCRdb on the multiplex PCR reads, yielding one entry per CDR3 protein. There are 390,000 or so distinct CDR3 sequences in the sample; approximately 10% occur only once, and about 20% lies in the top ten. This sample is drawn from a study of regulatory T cells in long-lasting Graves disease. The same sample was also used in a study of T cells in Graves' hyperthyroidism and ophthalmopathy.

The source of this sequence is a woman in her late teens or twenties with Graves disease. Here the sequenced sample was peripheral blood mononuclear cells (PBMCs), taken at new diagnosis, from a patient treated with antithyroid drugs.

The CDR3: CASSFLGTRYNYGYTF. CDR3 sequence (DNA): TGTGCCAGCAGTTTTTTAGGGACACGATATAACTATGGCTACACCTTC. J is TRBJ1-2 and V is TRBV28; weak D call: TRBD1 (6 bases). The germline V gene has CDR1 MDHEN and CDR2 SYDVKM. Trimming stripped 3 bases from V and 1 base from J, with 15 bases between. The CDR3 loop spans 16 amino acids.